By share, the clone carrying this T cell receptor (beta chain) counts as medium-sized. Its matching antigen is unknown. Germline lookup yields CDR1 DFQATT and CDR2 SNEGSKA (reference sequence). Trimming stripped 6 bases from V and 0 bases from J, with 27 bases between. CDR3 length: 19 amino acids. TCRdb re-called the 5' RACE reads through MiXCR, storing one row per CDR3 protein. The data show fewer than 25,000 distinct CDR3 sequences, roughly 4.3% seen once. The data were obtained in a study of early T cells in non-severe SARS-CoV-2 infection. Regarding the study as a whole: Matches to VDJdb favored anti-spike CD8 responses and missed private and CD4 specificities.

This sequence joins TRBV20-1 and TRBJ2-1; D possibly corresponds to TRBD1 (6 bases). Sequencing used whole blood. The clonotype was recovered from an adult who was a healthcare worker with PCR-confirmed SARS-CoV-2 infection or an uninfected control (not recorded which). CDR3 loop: CSAKGWEQGLLSSYNEQFF. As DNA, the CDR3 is TGCAGTGCGAAAGGATGGGAACAGGGCCTACTCAGCTCCTACAATGAGCAGTTCTTC.